The sequence of this T cell receptor (beta chain) was determined in a study of blood T cell repertoires in COVID-19. At the level of the study: T cells, B-cell-depleted T cells, or PBMCs provided the cDNA or gDNA that served as material.

Original processing notes: Amplification with reference gene primers provided the estimates of nucleated cell counts. Using immunoSEQ multiplex PCR, the repertoire was profiled, and TCRdb retains in-frame clones only, with some absent. V, J and clone size are those of that table, while D and trimming were read from the DNA. Of roughly 200,000 clones in the sample, 75% to 90% were seen once. In germline, CDR1 is SGHTA, CDR2 FQGNSA. The CDR3 sequence is 12 residues long. V lost 7 bases and J 5 bases, leaving 11 bases between the germline ends. The Seattle site enrolled patients during active infection and followed them longitudinally.

The chain carries TRBV7-2 and TRBJ1-2; D unclear. The sequencing sample was made of peripheral blood. The sequence derives from a woman aged 40-49 years with COVID-19, enrolled during active disease. The CDR3 DNA reads TGTGCCAGCATCTTGCCGGTGTATGGCTACACCTTC. Its translation is CASILPVYGYTF.